These T cell receptor beta chains were read from a single sample in a study of regulatory T cells in long-lasting Graves disease. Each CDR3 protein gets one entry after TCRdb re-called the multiplex PCR reads with MiXCR. Here the sample spans 700,000 or so distinct CDR3 sequences, around 30% being singletons. The sample here was peripheral blood mononuclear cells (PBMCs), taken when the disease was refractory, from a patient treated with antithyroid drugs. These receptors were collected from a female donor with Graves disease. Each CDR3 is given with its conserved first and last residue. The order of the fields is clone size, V gene, J gene, D gene, CDR3 protein, CDR3 DNA. The D gene is left open where the match is weak. Size tells how often a clone was seen (once, few, many) or the class of an expanded clone, and some rows leave it out.

-	TRBV6-1	TRBJ2-7	-	CASRVTQDYEQYF	TGTGCCAGCAGGGTAACTCAGGATTACGAGCAGTACTTC
-	TRBV3-1	TRBJ2-7	TRBD2	CASSQGLVYEQYF	TGTGCCAGCAGTCAGGGACTAGTTTACGAGCAGTACTTC
-	TRBV30	TRBJ2-7	-	CAWIFTYEQYF	TGTGCCTGGATATTTACCTACGAGCAGTACTTC
-	TRBV19	TRBJ1-5	TRBD1	CASSKGTGVGQPQHF	TGTGCCAGTAGTAAAGGGACAGGGGTTGGTCAGCCCCAGCATTTT
-	TRBV24-1	TRBJ2-3	-	CATSDSGLGSTDTQYF	TGTGCCACCAGTGATTCGGGGCTAGGAAGCACAGATACGCAGTATTTT
many	TRBV28	TRBJ1-5	TRBD1	CASSPAGTGGADQPQHF	TGTGCCAGCAGTCCCGCCGGGACAGGGGGCGCCGATCAGCCCCAGCATTTT
few	TRBV12-3/TRBV12-4	TRBJ1-4	-	CASSPRRGREKLFF	TGTGCCAGCAGTCCGCGGAGGGGCAGGGAAAAACTGTTTTTT
-	TRBV25-1	TRBJ1-4	-	CASSDPGRVDEKLFF	TGTGCCAGCAGTGACCCAGGACGGGTTGACGAAAAACTGTTTTTT
-	TRBV13	TRBJ2-3	TRBD2	CASSNAGLGAVDTQYF	TGTGCCAGCAGCAACGCGGGACTAGGGGCGGTAGATACGCAGTATTTT
many	TRBV28	TRBJ1-3	-	CASSSYGPVGGNTIYF	TGTGCCAGCAGTTCGTATGGGCCTGTGGGTGGAAACACCATATATTTT
few	TRBV3-1	TRBJ1-2	-	CASSQSPIYGYTF	TGTGCCAGCAGCCAGAGCCCAATCTATGGCTACACCTTC
-	TRBV9	TRBJ1-4	TRBD1	CASSAGTGHEKLFF	TGTGCCAGCAGCGCTGGGACAGGGCATGAAAAACTGTTTTTT
many	TRBV25-1	TRBJ1-1	TRBD1	CASRGQGMNTEAFF	TGTGCCAGCAGGGGACAGGGGATGAACACTGAAGCTTTCTTT
few	TRBV12-3/TRBV12-4	TRBJ2-2	-	CASSLAVHGAGELFF	TGTGCCAGCAGTTTGGCGGTACACGGTGCCGGGGAGCTGTTTTTT
many	TRBV28	TRBJ2-7	TRBD1	CASSYRGYRSYEQYF	TGTGCCAGCAGTTACAGGGGTTACAGATCCTACGAGCAGTACTTC
many	TRBV6-1	TRBJ2-7	-	CASRRDSLPYEQYF	TGTGCCAGCAGACGGGACTCCTTACCTTACGAGCAGTACTTC
few	TRBV11-2	TRBJ2-7	TRBD1	CASRKDRGWEEQYF	TGTGCCAGCAGAAAGGACAGGGGCTGGGAAGAGCAGTACTTC
few	TRBV2	TRBJ2-7	-	CASSLRGGVLQYF	TGTGCCAGCAGTCTAAGGGGGGGGGTTTTGCAGTACTTC
few	TRBV28	TRBJ1-5	-	CAAGRRKFNQPQHF	TGTGCTGCGGGGCGGCGGAAATTCAATCAGCCCCAGCATTTT
few	TRBV4-1	TRBJ2-5	TRBD1	CASSQDGTGGQETQYF	TGCGCCAGCAGCCAAGATGGGACAGGGGGCCAAGAGACCCAGTACTTC
few	TRBV7-9	TRBJ2-7	-	CASSLGAREHEQYF	TGTGCCAGCAGCTTAGGCGCCCGGGAACACGAGCAGTACTTC
-	TRBV30	TRBJ1-1	-	CAWHGGTPSAAFF	TGTGCCTGGCATGGGGGGACTCCCAGTGCAGCTTTCTTT
many	TRBV28	TRBJ1-4	TRBD1	CASSTAHGTVREKLFF	TGTGCCAGCAGTACGGCGCACGGGACAGTAAGAGAAAAACTGTTTTTT
-	TRBV20-1	TRBJ1-4	-	CSTRPMDVGEKLFF	TGCAGTACTAGGCCTATGGATGTGGGTGAAAAACTGTTTTTT
-	TRBV7-9	TRBJ1-4	-	CASSFANGNNEKLFF	TGTGCCAGCAGCTTCGCGAACGGAAATAATGAAAAACTGTTTTTT
-	TRBV2	TRBJ1-5	-	CASRYLHREPQHF	TGTGCCAGCCGGTATCTACACCGTGAGCCCCAGCATTTT
-	TRBV6-2/TRBV6-3	TRBJ2-3	-	CASSARGFTDTQYF	TGTGCCAGCAGTGCTCGGGGGTTCACAGATACGCAGTATTTT
few	TRBV6-1	TRBJ2-5	-	CASSDVGGLGETQYF	TGTGCCAGCAGTGATGTCGGGGGGCTCGGGGAGACCCAGTACTTC
-	TRBV18	TRBJ2-1	-	CASSPPAAREQFF	TGTGCCAGCTCACCCCCCGCAGCGCGTGAGCAGTTCTTC
many	TRBV2	TRBJ1-1	-	CASQSPNTEAFF	TGTGCCAGCCAGAGCCCTAACACTGAAGCTTTCTTT
few	TRBV20-1	TRBJ2-7	-	CSAIRGTDEQYF	TGCAGTGCTATACGGGGTACGGACGAGCAGTACTTC
-	TRBV12-3/TRBV12-4	TRBJ1-2	TRBD1	CASNSGGVGGYTF	TGTGCCAGCAACTCAGGGGGCGTCGGTGGCTACACCTTC
once	TRBV12-3/TRBV12-4	TRBJ1-1	-	CAIPSRENTESFF	TGTGCCATCCCCTCCAGGGAGAACACTGAATCTTTCTTT
many	TRBV27	TRBJ1-5	-	CASSLSSREPQHF	TGTGCCAGCAGTTTATCTTCTCGGGAGCCCCAGCATTTT
-	TRBV7-3	TRBJ1-1	TRBD1	CASSFRGKNTEAFF	TGTGCCAGCAGTTTCAGGGGGAAGAACACTGAAGCTTTCTTT
-	TRBV4-1	TRBJ1-2	-	CASSQPKVSYGYTF	TGCGCCAGCAGCCAACCGAAAGTTAGCTATGGCTACACCTTC
-	TRBV7-2	TRBJ1-1	-	CASSPRLPGRRVDTEAFF	TGTGCCAGCAGCCCCCGCTTGCCCGGGAGGCGAGTGGACACTGAAGCTTTCTTT
-	TRBV12-3/TRBV12-4	TRBJ1-1	-	CASSPVGLAEAFF	TGTGCCAGCAGTCCCGTGGGGCTCGCTGAAGCTTTCTTT
-	TRBV12-3/TRBV12-4	TRBJ1-3	-	CASAVGGSGNTIYF	TGTGCCAGCGCTGTCGGGGGGTCTGGAAACACCATATATTTT
-	TRBV2	TRBJ2-3	TRBD2	CASSSGGLRDTDTQYF	TGTGCCAGCAGTTCGGGAGGCCTTAGAGACACAGATACGCAGTATTTT
many	TRBV2	TRBJ1-5	-	CASTNGQPGQPQHF	TGTGCCAGCACTAACGGACAGCCGGGACAGCCCCAGCATTTT
few	TRBV24-1	TRBJ2-3	TRBD1	CATGTGSTDTQYF	TGTGCCACAGGGACAGGTAGCACAGATACGCAGTATTTT
-	TRBV19	TRBJ1-3	TRBD1	CASSTQGVSGNTIYF	TGTGCCAGTAGCACTCAGGGGGTCTCTGGAAACACCATATATTTT
few	TRBV11-2	TRBJ1-2	-	CASSLVGKRGYTF	TGTGCCAGCAGCTTAGTGGGGAAGCGGGGCTACACCTTC
-	TRBV6-1	TRBJ1-2	-	CTSSTGLSHTF	TGTACCAGCAGTACAGGACTGTCGCACACCTTC
-	TRBV2	TRBJ2-1	-	CASNFRHNEQFF	TGTGCCAGCAATTTTCGTCACAATGAGCAGTTCTTC
-	TRBV28	TRBJ2-5	TRBD1	CASRSLAGGRETQYF	TGTGCCAGCCGCTCGTTGGCAGGGGGTAGGGAGACCCAGTACTTC
-	TRBV5-5	TRBJ1-1	-	CASSGRGGANTEAFF	TGTGCCAGCAGCGGGCGTGGGGGGGCGAACACTGAAGCTTTCTTT
-	TRBV20-1	TRBJ1-6	-	CSPDAAPLHF	TGCAGTCCAGACGCTGCACCCCTCCACTTT
-	TRBV12-3/TRBV12-4	TRBJ1-4	-	CASSLAAVNEKLFF	TGTGCCAGCAGTTTAGCGGCCGTTAATGAAAAACTGTTTTTT
-	TRBV15	TRBJ1-4	-	CATSREGSTNEKLSF	TGTGCCACCAGCAGAGAAGGGTCAACTAATGAAAAACTGTCTTTT
few	TRBV20-1	TRBJ1-5	-	CSARDGRKGNQPQHF	TGCAGTGCTAGAGATGGGAGAAAGGGCAATCAGCCCCAGCATTTT
-	TRBV20-1	TRBJ1-6	-	CSARGGPGSYNSPLHF	TGCAGTGCTAGAGGCGGACCAGGCTCCTATAATTCACCCCTCCACTTT
many	TRBV12-3/TRBV12-4	TRBJ1-2	-	CASSRETYGYTF	TGTGCCAGCAGCCGTGAGACCTATGGCTACACCTTC
few	TRBV3-1	TRBJ1-1	TRBD1	CASSQGGQANTEAFF	TGTGCCAGCAGCCAAGGGGGACAGGCAAACACTGAAGCTTTCTTT